These 29 T cell receptor beta chains came from one sample sequenced in a study of CD8 T cells in ankylosing spondylitis. TCRdb called the 5' RACE reads again in MiXCR, with one record for every CDR3 protein. Of fewer than 250,000 distinct CDR3 sequences listed, around a quarter are singletons. Sequenced: blood, either unsorted or a sorted T cell fraction (not recorded which). The receptor source for this set is a male donor with ankylosing spondylitis or in good health (not recorded which).

This clonotype was picked up many times. The CDR3 sequence: CASSQPGLAVTGELFF. CDR3 in DNA: TGTGCCAGCAGCCAGCCGGGACTAGCGGTTACCGGGGAGCTGTTTTTT. J is TRBJ2-2 and V is TRBV3-1, with 11 nucleotides matching TRBD2. The CDR3 is 16 residues long. Trimming took 3 bases from V and 5 from J; bases not matched to a gene: 5. Germline assignment: CDR1 LGHDT and CDR2 YNNKEL (reference sequence).

The chain has TRBV7-9 and TRBJ2-1; 11 nucleotides align to TRBD2. The V gene end was trimmed by 5 bases and the J gene end by 10 bases; junction bases not matched to a gene: 16. This CDR3 region has 17 residues. The germline CDR1 and CDR2 sequences are SEHNR and FQNEAQ (reference sequence). In DNA form, the CDR3 reads TGTGCCAGCAGCCAGAGGGCCGTTAGCGGGAGGGCCGTCGAGCAGTTCTTC. Translating it yields CASSQRAVSGRAVEQFF.

The chain carries TRBV6-5 and TRBJ2-1, with 11 bases that match TRBD1. Germline CDR1 is MNHEY and CDR2 is SVGAGI. Germline trimming cut 4 bases from V and 6 bases from J; bases unmatched to any gene: 11. This CDR3 spans 17 amino acids. CDR3 sequence reads: CASSSQTGTGGLNEQFF. Written as DNA, the CDR3 is TGTGCCAGCAGTTCACAAACCGGGACAGGGGGTCTCAATGAGCAGTTCTTC.

The V gene is TRBV12-3 or TRBV12-4, the J gene TRBJ1-1, with D possibly being TRBD1 (5 bases). V lost 2 bases and J lost 1, with 11 bases in between. CDR3 length: 15 amino acids. This CDR3 is CASSLTGPTNTEAFF. The CDR3 DNA sequence: TGTGCCAGCAGTTTAACGGGACCGACGAACACTGAAGCTTTCTTT.

The chain joins TRBV7-2 to TRBJ2-5; D uncertain. The CDR3 totals 14 residues. Per the germline V gene, CDR1 is SGHTA and CDR2 is FQGNSA. With 5 bases removed from V and 4 bases from J, the gap between germline ends came to 14 bases. CDR3 sequence: CASSQTRWAETQYF. The CDR3 bases are TGTGCCAGCAGCCAGACGAGGTGGGCAGAGACCCAGTACTTC.

The chain has TRBV7-8 and TRBJ1-5, with TRBD1 matching over 7 bases. V gave up 5 bases and J gave up 1 base; unmatched junction bases: 8. Germline CDR1 reads SGHVS; CDR2 reads FQNEAQ. The CDR3 has 16 residues. CDR3 protein: CASSPDRARSNQPQHF. The CDR3 DNA reads TGTGCCAGCAGCCCTGACAGGGCCCGCAGCAATCAGCCCCAGCATTTT.

This clonotype has at least ten counts. The chain recombines TRBV12-3 or TRBV12-4 with TRBJ2-7; no reliable D call. V lost 6 bases, J lost 4 bases, and 13 bases lay in between. This CDR3 contains 13 residues. The chain's CDR3 is CASSLFLVYEQYF. The CDR3, as DNA: TGTGCCAGCAGCCTCTTCCTCGTGTACGAGCAGTACTTC.

The chain combines TRBV7-9 with TRBJ2-7; D could derive from TRBD1 or TRBD2 (5 bases each). The germline V and J ends were trimmed by 1 base and 6 bases, with 13 bases remaining between them. Germline CDR1 SEHNR, CDR2 FQNEAQ (reference sequence). This CDR3 is built from 14 residues. The CDR3 nucleotides are TGTGCCAGCAGCTTAGGGGGGTCTGGGGGCGAGCAGTACTTC. This sequence encodes CASSLGGSGGEQYF.

In its sample, this clonotype was seen many times. The chain is built from TRBV6-1 and TRBJ1-2; maybe TRBD1 (6 bases). Germline-derived CDR1 and CDR2 are MNHNS and SASEGT. V shed 0 bases and J shed 1 base, with 6 bases lying between them. The CDR3 has 14 residues. CDR3 DNA: TGTGCCAGCAGTGAAGCGGGACATAACTATGGCTACACCTTC. Translated, it gives CASSEAGHNYGYTF.

There are many counts of this clonotype. The CDR3 sequence: CASSWDHSSYNEQFF. The CDR3 nucleotides read TGTGCCAGCAGTTGGGACCACAGCTCCTACAATGAGCAGTTCTTC. The chain is built from TRBV12-3 or TRBV12-4 and TRBJ2-1; D could derive from TRBD1 or TRBD2 (5 bases each). V lost 4 bases and J 0 bases, leaving 10 bases between the germline ends. This CDR3 has 15 residues.

V usage is TRBV29-1 and J usage is TRBJ1-2; D is unclear. This CDR3 has 13 residues. Trimming shortened V by 5 bases and J by 8 bases, and 18 bases separated the two germline ends. Germline V gene lookup returns CDR1 SQVTM and CDR2 ANQGSEA. The CDR3 here is CSVRDKGSRGYTF. The CDR3 bases are TGCAGCGTTCGAGACAAAGGGAGCAGGGGCTACACCTTC.

This clonotype has at least ten counts. The chain is built from TRBV29-1 and TRBJ2-2, with D perhaps given as TRBD1 or TRBD2 (5 bases each). This CDR3 comprises 14 residues. Trimming pared 1 base from V and 6 bases from J, leaving 12 bases between. Germline CDR1 reads SQVTM; CDR2 reads ANQGSEA. This CDR3 is CSVEVSGSAGELFF. The CDR3 region has the DNA TGCAGCGTTGAAGTATCAGGGAGCGCCGGGGAGCTGTTTTTT.

This clonotype was observed a handful of times. The chain uses TRBV29-1 and TRBJ2-3; a weak D match, TRBD2 (5 bases). CDR3 length: 14 residues. V was cut by 0 bases and J by 1 base, with 8 bases left in between. Per the germline V gene, CDR1 is SQVTM and CDR2 is ANQGSEA. The CDR3 spells CSVEDMRGTDTQYF. CDR3 sequence (DNA): TGCAGCGTTGAAGATATGCGGGGCACAGATACGCAGTATTTT.

This clonotype has more than one count but fewer than ten. The DNA for the CDR3 is TGTGCCAGCAGCCAACCCCTTGCGGGAGGAACAGATACGCAGTATTTT. This translates into CASSQPLAGGTDTQYF. The chain has TRBV4-2 and TRBJ2-3; TRBD2 matches 8 bases. Germline V gene data show CDR1 as LGHNA and CDR2 as YNFKEQ. The CDR3 runs to 16 residues. With 2 bases clipped from V and 3 bases from J, the junction kept 7 bases outside the gene matches.

Notes on this clonotype: A junction end diverges from the germline sequence, so it may reflect a read error. CDR3 amino acids: CASCQDRAVNTEAFF. The CDR3 coding sequence is TGTGCCAGCTGCCAAGATCGGGCGGTGAACACTGAAGCTTTCTTT. The chain couples TRBV3-1 to TRBJ1-1; the D is unclear. Per the germline V gene, CDR1 is LGHDT and CDR2 is YNNKEL (reference sequence). The CDR3 runs to 15 residues.

This clonotype was seen repeatedly, ten times or more. The J gene is TRBJ1-3, the V gene TRBV5-1; D is perhaps TRBD1 (5 bases). V was pared by 4 bases and J by 7 bases, with 15 bases between. Germline assignment: CDR1 SGHRS and CDR2 YFSETQ. This CDR3 has 14 residues. The CDR3 sequence is CASSLGVERNTIYF. As DNA, the CDR3 is TGCGCCAGCAGCCTAGGGGTCGAGCGGAACACCATATATTTT. Based on the CDR3 plus reference TRBV5-1 and TRBJ1-3, the full variable domain is KAGVTQTPRYLIKTRGQQVTLSCSPISGHRSVSWYQQTPGQGLQFLFEYFSETQRNKGNFPGRFSGRQFSNSRSEMNVSTLELGDSALYLCASSLGVERNTIYFGEGSWLTVV.

This rearrangement joins TRBV5-4 to TRBJ2-5; 9 bases agree with TRBD1. V gave up 2 bases and J gave up 5 bases; unmatched junction bases: 7. The CDR3 spans 15 residues. Germline V CDR1 and CDR2: SGHNT, YYREEE (reference sequence). The CDR3 DNA sequence: TGTGCCAGCAGCTTAGGTCGACAGGGGGAGGAGACCCAGTACTTC. Translation gives CASSLGRQGEETQYF.

This clonotype occurred many times. The chain is built from TRBV7-2 and TRBJ2-3; D unclear. Germline CDR1 reads SGHTA; CDR2 reads FQGNSA. Trimming took off 4 bases at V and 8 bases at J, with 10 bases between the two ends. This CDR3 is 12 amino acids long. CDR3 DNA sequence: TGTGCCAGCAGCTCTCTCACCCTTACGCAGTATTTT. Translated, it gives CASSSLTLTQYF. Supplemented by reference TRBV7-2 and TRBJ2-3, the full variable domain reads GAGVSQSPSNKVTEKGKDVELRCDPISGHTALYWYRQSLGQGLEFLIYFQGNSAPDKSGLPSDRFSAERTGGSVSTLTIQRTQQEDSAVYLCASSSLTLTQYFGPGTRLTVL.

At least ten counts were recorded for this clonotype. J is TRBJ1-1 and V is TRBV29-1, with D uncertain. The CDR3 sequence is 11 residues long. The germline V gene has CDR1 SQVTM and CDR2 ANQGSEA. The germline V and J ends were trimmed by 8 bases and 6 bases, with 13 bases remaining between them. The DNA of the CDR3 is TGCAGCTTCCGAGAGGCAGCTGAAGCTTTCTTT. It translates to CSFREAAEAFF.

The J gene is TRBJ1-1, the V gene TRBV10-3, with a tentative D call TRBD1 (6 bases). Trimming stripped 10 bases from V and 1 base from J, with 19 bases between. This CDR3 is built from 15 residues. Germline V gives CDR1 ENHRY, CDR2 SYGVKD. The CDR3 nucleotides are TGTGCCACCCTGGATCAACAGGGATCGAACACTGAAGCTTTCTTT. Amino acids: CATLDQQGSNTEAFF.

The V and J genes are TRBV20-1 and TRBJ2-2; 9 nucleotides align to TRBD1. The CDR3 covers 14 residues. The germline gives CDR1 DFQATT, CDR2 SNEGSKA (reference sequence). The J segment lost 13 bases and the V segment lost 2 bases, leaving 11 bases of the junction unmatched. The CDR3 DNA reads as TGCAGTGCTAGACCGGGACAGGGCCCTATAGGGCTGTTTTTT. Its protein is CSARPGQGPIGLFF.

This clonotype was seen only a few times. The chain uses TRBV20-1 and TRBJ2-7; D remains unclear. V was pared by 5 bases and J by 4 bases, with 12 bases between. The CDR3 sequence is 12 residues long. Germline assignment: CDR1 DFQATT and CDR2 SNEGSKA (reference sequence). The CDR3 nucleotides are TGCAGTGCTCGTCAGGCCCTTTACGAGCAGTACTTC. Translation: CSARQALYEQYF.

The sample holds many counts of this clonotype. The rearrangement joins TRBV5-6 to TRBJ2-1, with TRBD2 matching over 9 bases. Germline V gene sequence: CDR1 SGHDT, CDR2 YYEEEE. V dropped 0 bases and J dropped 3; count of bases not matched to a gene: 4. This CDR3 is built from 16 residues. This CDR3 reads CASSLVREGYYNEQFF. The CDR3 nucleotides read TGTGCCAGCAGCTTGGTGCGGGAGGGTTACTACAATGAGCAGTTCTTC.

The chain recombines TRBV4-1 with TRBJ1-1; 9 bases agree with TRBD1. The CDR3 covers 18 residues. CDR1 MGHRA and CDR2 YSYEKL come from the germline V gene. V lost 0 bases to trimming and J lost 9 bases; unmatched junction nucleotides: 17. The CDR3 bases are TGCGCCAGCAGCCAAGATAAAAAGGGGGACGGCAACAGGGGGCAAGCTTTCTTT. Amino acids: CASSQDKKGDGNRGQAFF.

This clonotype was recorded a few times. The V call is TRBV18, the J call TRBJ2-3; 10 positions match TRBD2. The trim removed 1 base at V and 2 bases at J, leaving 3 bases unmatched. The CDR3 covers 16 residues. Germline-derived CDR1 and CDR2 are KGHSH and LQKENI. CDR3 sequence: CASSPLAGGDTDTQYF. CDR3 nucleotide sequence: TGTGCCAGCTCACCACTAGCGGGAGGAGACACAGATACGCAGTATTTT. The variable domain in full, with the rest retrieved from reference TRBV18 and TRBJ2-3, is NAGVMQNPRHLVRRRGQEARLRCSPMKGHSHVYWYRQLPEEGLKFMVYLQKENIIDESGMPKERFSAEFPKEGPSILRIQQVVRGDSAAYFCASSPLAGGDTDTQYFGPGTRLTVL.

The rearrangement joins TRBV12-3 or TRBV12-4 to TRBJ2-3, with 15 bases lining up with TRBD2. V was pared by 10 bases and J by 4 bases, with 6 bases of the junction left unmatched. The CDR3 consists of 15 residues. CDR3 nucleotides: TGTGCCACCGGACTAGCGGGAGGGATGGCAGATACGCAGTATTTT. Protein product: CATGLAGGMADTQYF.

This clonotype was observed at least ten times. The chain links TRBV9 to TRBJ2-1; no firm D call. From germline, CDR1 is SGDLS and CDR2 YYNGEE. With 3 bases removed from V and 10 bases from J, the gap between germline ends came to 8 bases. This CDR3 is 11 amino acids long. The CDR3 loop reads CASSGFGEQFF. The CDR3 DNA sequence: TGTGCCAGCAGCGGGTTTGGGGAGCAGTTCTTC.

This clonotype was seen at least ten times. The rearrangement joins TRBV9 to TRBJ2-3, with D uncertain. V gave up 3 bases and J gave up 5 bases, with 7 bases separating them. The CDR3 sequence is 12 residues long. Germline lookup yields CDR1 SGDLS and CDR2 YYNGEE. The DNA of the CDR3 is TGTGCCAGCAGCGACCATATAGATACGCAGTATTTT. Translation gives CASSDHIDTQYF.

V usage is TRBV6-5 and J usage is TRBJ2-1; D is perhaps TRBD2 (6 bases). V lost 4 bases, J lost 4 bases, and 8 bases lay in between. In germline, CDR1 is MNHEY, CDR2 SVGAGI. The CDR3 totals 13 residues. CDR3 protein: CASSLAVYNEQFF. CDR3 nucleotides: TGTGCCAGCAGTTTAGCGGTATACAATGAGCAGTTCTTC.